This is a list of T cell receptor beta chains from one sample in a study of CD8 T cells in Susac syndrome. Via MiXCR, TCRdb re-called the immunoSEQ multiplex PCR reads, giving one row per CDR3 protein. The table includes around 200,000 distinct CDR3 sequences, 95% detected once. The material sequenced was CD8+ T cells from PBMCs. The receptor source for this set is a human donor with Susac syndrome. Each CDR3 is given with its conserved first and last residue. The D gene is left open where the match is weak. Where a row states a size, it is once, few, many or the class of an expanded clone; other rows omit it.

V gene	D gene	clone size	J gene	CDR3 protein	CDR3 DNA
TRBV13	.	.	TRBJ1-1	CASSFQNTEAFF	TGTGCCAGCAGCTTCCAGAACACTGAAGCTTTCTTT
TRBV11-1	.	.	TRBJ2-2	CASSLAQSGELFF	TGTGCCAGCAGCTTAGCCCAGTCCGGGGAGCTGTTTTTT
TRBV7-9	.	.	TRBJ2-7	CASSLEVVGLRAEQYF	TGTGCCAGCAGCTTAGAAGTGGTAGGTCTAAGGGCCGAGCAGTACTTC
TRBV25-1	.	once	TRBJ2-2	CASNPGPRSITGELFF	TGTGCCAGCAACCCCGGACCACGGTCCATAACCGGGGAGCTGTTTTTT
TRBV6-5	.	.	TRBJ1-5	CASSYSGYSNQPQHF	TGTGCCAGCAGTTACTCAGGGTATAGCAATCAGCCCCAGCATTTT
TRBV13	TRBD1	.	TRBJ1-1	CASSKGDRGTEAFF	TGTGCCAGCAGCAAAGGGGACAGAGGCACTGAAGCTTTCTTT
TRBV27	.	.	TRBJ1-2	CASRPLLMLYGYTF	TGTGCCAGCAGACCATTACTTATGCTCTATGGCTACACCTTC
TRBV6-1	TRBD1	.	TRBJ1-5	CAGGTGTYSNQPQHF	TGTGCCGGCGGGACAGGGACATATAGCAATCAGCCCCAGCATTTT
TRBV28	.	once	TRBJ2-3	CASSLAVADPGTDTQYF	TGTGCCAGCAGTCTCGCAGTTGCCGATCCAGGGACAGATACGCAGTATTTT
TRBV7-6	.	.	TRBJ2-1	CASSRQGGGEQFF	TGTGCCAGCAGCCGTCAGGGGGGCGGGGAGCAGTTCTTC
TRBV20-1	.	.	TRBJ2-7	CSARDSLAMTEQYF	TGCAGTGCTAGAGATTCCCTAGCGATGACCGAGCAGTACTTC
TRBV7-6	.	.	TRBJ1-3	CASSPYLSSGNTIYF	TGTGCCAGCAGCCCCTACTTAAGCTCTGGAAACACCATATATTTT
TRBV28	TRBD1	.	TRBJ2-1	CASSLSGQEQFF	TGTGCCAGCAGTTTATCGGGACAGGAGCAGTTCTTC
TRBV14	.	.	TRBJ1-2	CASSQNSNYGYTF	TGTGCCAGCAGCCAAAACAGTAACTATGGCTACACCTTC
TRBV24-1	TRBD1	.	TRBJ2-3	CATSDFGQGVSDTQYF	TGTGCCACCAGTGATTTCGGTCAGGGGGTATCAGATACGCAGTATTTT
TRBV29-1	.	.	TRBJ2-1	CSVGFGYNEQFF	TGCAGCGTTGGATTTGGCTACAATGAGCAGTTCTTC
TRBV10-3	TRBD1	once	TRBJ2-6	CAMGTGGSGANVLTF	TGTGCCATGGGGACAGGGGGTTCTGGGGCCAACGTCCTGACTTTC
TRBV30	.	.	TRBJ2-1	CAWSVGAGEQFF	TGTGCCTGGAGTGTAGGGGCGGGTGAGCAGTTCTTC
TRBV7-8	.	.	TRBJ2-7	CASSASSLSYEQYF	TGTGCCAGCAGCGCTAGCTCCCTCTCCTACGAGCAGTACTTC
TRBV7-9	TRBD2	.	TRBJ2-7	CASSLVLAGLGYEQYF	TGTGCCAGCAGCTTAGTACTAGCGGGGCTGGGGTACGAGCAGTACTTC
TRBV7-9	.	.	TRBJ2-5	CASMAAGQETQYF	TGTGCCAGCATGGCGGCAGGGCAAGAGACCCAGTACTTC
TRBV19	TRBD1	.	TRBJ2-7	CASSKRTGISYEQYF	TGTGCCAGTAGTAAAAGGACAGGGATTTCCTACGAGCAGTACTTC
TRBV5-1	.	.	TRBJ1-1	CASSSRQWGTSNTEAFF	TGCGCCAGCAGCTCAAGACAGTGGGGAACCTCGAACACTGAAGCTTTCTTT
TRBV2	.	.	TRBJ1-1	CASRAQYSGAFF	TGTGCCAGCAGGGCCCAGTACTCGGGAGCTTTCTTT
TRBV9	.	.	TRBJ2-3	CASSRRFGGYTDTQYF	TGTGCCAGCAGCCGCCGTTTTGGGGGGTACACAGATACGCAGTATTTT
TRBV19	.	.	TRBJ2-5	CASSTRIQETQYF	TGTGCCAGTAGTACCAGAATCCAAGAGACCCAGTACTTC
TRBV7-8	.	.	TRBJ2-2	CASSLGRGVRGELFF	TGTGCCAGCAGCTTAGGGAGGGGGGTTCGCGGGGAGCTGTTTTTT
TRBV7-9	TRBD2	.	TRBJ2-7	CASSFREESYEQYF	TGTGCCAGCAGCTTCCGGGAGGAGTCTTACGAGCAGTACTTC
TRBV24-1	.	once	TRBJ2-1	CATSVGDHEQFF	TGTGCCACCAGTGTAGGGGACCATGAGCAGTTCTTC
TRBV27	.	once	TRBJ1-4	CASSLSYTGREKLFF	TGTGCCAGCAGTTTAAGCTACACAGGGCGTGAAAAACTGTTTTTT
TRBV4-1	.	.	TRBJ2-5	CASSQAGSSQETQYF	TGCGCCAGCAGCCAAGCCGGGAGTAGCCAAGAGACCCAGTACTTC
TRBV7-9	.	.	TRBJ1-5	CASSLSGGLQPQHF	TGTGCCAGCAGCTTATCGGGGGGCCTTCAGCCCCAGCATTTT
TRBV9	.	.	TRBJ2-1	CASSLTSSNEQFF	TGTGCCAGCAGCCTGACTAGTAGTAATGAGCAGTTCTTC
TRBV5-6	TRBD2	.	TRBJ2-5	CASSLFLAGGLQETQYF	TGTGCCAGCAGCTTGTTTCTAGCGGGGGGCCTCCAAGAGACCCAGTACTTC
TRBV7-3	.	.	TRBJ1-1	CASSGLTGQNTEAFF	TGTGCCAGCAGCGGACTAACAGGGCAGAACACTGAAGCTTTCTTT
TRBV28	.	.	TRBJ2-6	CASSPQVPGANVLTF	TGTGCCAGCAGTCCGCAGGTCCCTGGGGCCAACGTCCTGACTTTC
TRBV29-1	TRBD1	.	TRBJ1-2	CSVLPSTGNYGYTF	TGCAGCGTTCTGCCTTCGACAGGGAACTATGGCTACACCTTC
TRBV13	.	.	TRBJ2-1	CASSFGGIEQFF	TGTGCCAGCAGCTTTGGGGGGATTGAGCAGTTCTTC
TRBV16	TRBD1	.	TRBJ2-7	CASRQDRGNLGEQYF	TGTGCCAGCAGGCAAGACAGGGGGAATCTGGGCGAGCAGTACTTC
TRBV28	TRBD1	.	TRBJ1-2	CARRDSAASTF	TGTGCCAGGCGGGACAGCGCAGCGAGCACCTTC
TRBV3-1	.	.	TRBJ2-7	CASSLGGGMDEQYF	TGTGCCAGCAGCCTCGGCGGGGGCATGGACGAGCAGTACTTC
TRBV3-1	.	once	TRBJ2-5	CASSQGYQETQYF	TGTGCCAGCAGCCAGGGCTATCAAGAGACCCAGTACTTC
TRBV7-9	.	.	TRBJ2-1	CASSSGWGRVDEQFF	TGTGCCAGCAGCTCAGGATGGGGCAGGGTCGATGAGCAGTTCTTC
TRBV6-5	.	.	TRBJ2-2	CASSDSANTGELFF	TGTGCCAGCAGCGACAGCGCGAACACCGGGGAGCTGTTTTTT
TRBV11-2	.	.	TRBJ2-5	CASSLGVTNQETQYF	TGTGCCAGCAGCTTGGGTGTGACTAACCAAGAGACCCAGTACTTC
TRBV30	TRBD1	.	TRBJ2-7	CAWAGDRVYEQYF	TGTGCCTGGGCCGGGGACAGGGTCTACGAGCAGTACTTC
TRBV4-1	TRBD1	.	TRBJ2-7	CASSQEGTVEAYEQYF	TGCGCCAGCAGCCAAGAGGGGACAGTCGAGGCCTACGAGCAGTACTTC
TRBV6-5	.	.	TRBJ1-6	CASSYSSTPIEGRPPLHF	TGTGCCAGCAGTTACTCCTCGACCCCGATAGAGGGAAGGCCACCCCTCCACTTT
TRBV9	.	.	TRBJ2-3	CASSVQSGPDTQYF	TGTGCCAGCAGCGTTCAAAGCGGGCCAGATACGCAGTATTTT
TRBV5-1	.	once	TRBJ1-2	CASTAGGEGYTF	TGCGCCAGCACCGCCGGGGGGGAAGGCTACACCTTC
TRBV25-1	TRBD1	.	TRBJ1-3	CASGTGSGNTIYF	TGTGCCAGCGGGACAGGTTCTGGAAACACCATATATTTT
TRBV9	.	.	TRBJ1-1	CASSVGGRDTEAFF	TGTGCCAGCAGCGTAGGAGGGAGGGACACTGAAGCTTTCTTT
TRBV6-4	.	.	TRBJ2-7	CASTLGIQTRLAYEQYF	TGTGCCAGCACCCTAGGAATCCAGACTAGGCTGGCCTACGAGCAGTACTTC
TRBV9	TRBD2	few	TRBJ2-2	CASSVTSEWGTGELFF	TGTGCCAGCAGCGTGACTAGCGAGTGGGGCACCGGGGAGCTGTTTTTT